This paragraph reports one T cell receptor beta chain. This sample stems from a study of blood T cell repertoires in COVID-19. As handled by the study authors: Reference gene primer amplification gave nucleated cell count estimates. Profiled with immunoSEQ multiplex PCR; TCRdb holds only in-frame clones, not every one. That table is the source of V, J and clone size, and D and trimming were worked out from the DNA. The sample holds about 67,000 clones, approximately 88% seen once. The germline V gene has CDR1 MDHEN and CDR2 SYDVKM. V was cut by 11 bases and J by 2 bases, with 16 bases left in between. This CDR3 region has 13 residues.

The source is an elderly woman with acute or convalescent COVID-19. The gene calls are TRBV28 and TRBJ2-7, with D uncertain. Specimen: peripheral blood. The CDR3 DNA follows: TGTGCCTCAAATAGAGGCAGCCCCTACGAGCAGTACTTC. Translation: CASNRGSPYEQYF.